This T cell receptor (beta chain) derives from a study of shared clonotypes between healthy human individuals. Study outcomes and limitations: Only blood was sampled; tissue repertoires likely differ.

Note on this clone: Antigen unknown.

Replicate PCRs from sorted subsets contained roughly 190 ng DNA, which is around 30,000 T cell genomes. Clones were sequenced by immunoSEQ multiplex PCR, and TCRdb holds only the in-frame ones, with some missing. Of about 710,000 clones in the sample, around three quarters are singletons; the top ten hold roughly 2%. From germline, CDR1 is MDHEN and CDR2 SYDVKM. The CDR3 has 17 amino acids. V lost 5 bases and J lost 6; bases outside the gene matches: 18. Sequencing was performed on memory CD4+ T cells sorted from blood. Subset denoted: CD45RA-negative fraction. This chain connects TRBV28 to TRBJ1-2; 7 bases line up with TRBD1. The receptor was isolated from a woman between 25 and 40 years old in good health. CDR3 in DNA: TGTGCCAGCAGTCCCCTCCCGGCAGGGGGAGAGTCGAATGGCTACACCTTC. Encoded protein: CASSPLPAGGESNGYTF.